This T cell receptor (beta chain) derives from a study of blood T cell repertoires in COVID-19. Study details: Donors in the United States, Italy and Spain gave samples during acute or convalescent COVID-19. T cells, B-cell-depleted T cells, or PBMCs supplied cDNA or gDNA.

J lost 5 bases, V lost 1 base, and 5 bases had no gene match. Germline assignment: CDR1 SGHTS and CDR2 YDEGEE. The CDR3 consists of 14 residues. In the authors' methods: Estimated nucleated cell counts came from reference gene primer amplification. Libraries were prepared by immunoSEQ multiplex PCR; TCRdb keeps only in-frame clonotypes and omits some of them. V and J calls and clone size follow that table, whereas D and trimming were derived from the DNA. Here the sample spans roughly 80,000 clones, about four fifths being singletons. J is TRBJ1-1 and V is TRBV5-8, with 7 bases aligning to TRBD1. The material sequenced was peripheral blood. The TCR originated in an older woman with acute or convalescent COVID-19. CDR3 sequence (DNA): TGTGCCAGCAGCTTGCAGGGGGGTATAACTGAAGCTTTCTTT. Encoded protein: CASSLQGGITEAFF.